This TCR beta chain was sequenced for a study of blood T cell repertoires in COVID-19. Overall study: Nucleic acid was either cDNA or gDNA, and it came from T cells, B-cell-depleted T cells, or PBMCs.

Per the study methods: Reference gene primer amplification yielded estimated nucleated cell counts. The protocol was immunoSEQ multiplex PCR, while the TCRdb copy is restricted to in-frame clones and leaves out a portion. From that table come the V and J calls and clone size; the DNA was used to work out D and trimming. The sample holds 50,000 to 75,000 clones, approximately 93% seen once. Germline CDR1 SGHRS, CDR2 YFSETQ. V lost 0 bases, J lost 7 bases, and 8 bases stayed unmatched. The CDR3 extends over 16 amino acids. The origin of this receptor is a man in his sixties or seventies with active COVID-19. The sequencing sample was made of peripheral blood. The chain has TRBV5-1 and TRBJ1-4, with TRBD1 matching over 8 bases. CDR3 in DNA: TGCGCCAGCAGCTTGGATTCAGGGGGCGCAGGTGAAAAACTGTTTTTT. The encoded protein is CASSLDSGGAGEKLFF.